The entry that follows covers one T cell receptor beta chain sequence. Repertoires were generated with immunoSEQ multiplex PCR, while TCRdb's copy carries only in-frame clones and drops some. The repertoire consists of about 690,000 clones, with about 90% occurring once and the leading ten covering approximately 35%. This CDR3 is 15 amino acids long. Germline lookup yields CDR1 MDHEN and CDR2 SYDVKM. Deletions cut 5 bases from V and 0 bases from J, with 11 bases between. This sample is drawn from a study of shared clonotypes between healthy human individuals. The chain links TRBV28 to TRBJ1-5; D is possibly TRBD1 (5 bases). Specimen: memory CD8+ T cells from PBMCs. Subset: CD45RO+ cells pooled with CCR7-negative TemRA cells. This sequence originates from a man between 18 and 35 years old in good health. Some clones in this sample may be carry-over from other donors' samples. CDR3 nucleotide sequence: TGTGCCAGCAGTATGACAGACTATAGCAATCAGCCCCAGCATTTT. Protein product: CASSMTDYSNQPQHF.